The T cell receptor beta chain described here comes from a study of T-cell memory formation after mild COVID-19. Findings of the study overall: A second wave expanding day 15 to 37 was CD4+-biased; contracting clones were balanced.

Trimming stripped 1 base from V and 5 bases from J, with 15 bases between. Germline-derived CDR1 and CDR2 are SGDLS and YYNGEE. The CDR3 is 16 amino acids. This clonotype appeared a few times. Its target is not known. TCRdb passed the 5' RACE reads through MiXCR, listing each CDR3 protein once. The data contain about 82,000 distinct CDR3 sequences, more than 12% of them singletons. This TCR was recovered from a man aged 18 to 30 who had mild COVID-19 (a few samples of this study predate the infection). Cell type and time point are not known. The chain is built from TRBV9 and TRBJ2-2, with D possibly called TRBD1 or TRBD2 (6 bases each). Sequencing was carried out using PBMCs or a T cell subset sorted from them (not recorded which). DNA of the CDR3: TGTGCCAGCAGCGTACCGGTCCGGGGGCAGACCGGGGAGCTGTTTTTT. Translating gives CASSVPVRGQTGELFF.